This TCR beta chain emerged from a study of blood T cell repertoires in COVID-19. Study-wide background: PBMCs, B-cell-depleted T cells, or T cells provided the cDNA or gDNA that made up the material.

How the authors handled the data: Nucleated cell number was recorded as an estimate derived from reference gene primer amplification. Produced via immunoSEQ multiplex PCR; TCRdb's table is partial and in-frame only. The DNA gave D and trimming, while V, J and clone size come from that table. The sample consists of approximately 350,000 clones, 80% to 85% of them appearing once. V lost 2 bases to trimming and J lost 6 bases; unmatched junction nucleotides: 10. In germline, CDR1 is SGHTA, CDR2 FQGNSA. The CDR3 sequence is 17 residues long. The study counted Cohort 3 donors as recovered given two negative PCRs, clearance, or symptom resolution.

This receptor was obtained from a woman between 50 and 59 years old who had recovered from COVID-19. The V call is TRBV7-2, the J call TRBJ1-1; 12 bases are shared with TRBD1. Sequencing was carried out using PBMCs or T cells enriched from blood (not recorded which). CDR3 sequence: CASSLTGSGTGGSEAFF. The CDR3 DNA reads TGTGCCAGCAGCTTAACAGGATCGGGGACAGGGGGCTCTGAAGCTTTCTTT.